These 29 T cell receptor beta chains share one sample of origin, sequenced in a study of blood T cells in healthy people across ages (dated by TCRdb to the mid-2010s). Receptors were amplified or captured by 5' RACE. TCRdb records Illumina HiSeq 2500 as the sequencer. A second 7 to 11 cycle PCR used a sample-barcoded 5' primer and a J-beta primer mix. TCRdb's own reprocessing of the public reads used fastp at Q25 and MiXCR and kept productive beta chains. Records with the same CDR3 protein are collapsed into one entry carrying the most frequent genes and DNA. The sample profile shows hundreds of thousands of distinct CDR3 sequences; 21% of them were found once. In total, the top ten clones hold 3.5% to 4% of the sample. Sequencing was carried out using blood. The receptors come from a man between 65 and 85 years old in good health.

This clonotype occurred a few times. In DNA form, the CDR3 reads TGTGCCAGCAGCCAATTGACAGGGGGCGGTGAAGCTTTCTTT. It translates to CASSQLTGGGEAFF. The chain recombines TRBV4-2 with TRBJ1-1, with 10 bases matching TRBD1. V was pared by 2 bases and J by 7 bases, with 4 bases of the junction left unmatched. This CDR3 contains 14 residues. Germline V gene data show CDR1 as LGHNA and CDR2 as YNFKEQ.

This clonotype was seen only a few times. This chain uses TRBV6-2 or TRBV6-3 with TRBJ1-2; TRBD1 might be the D (5 bases). V gave up 5 bases and J gave up 0 bases, with 10 bases separating them. The CDR3 totals 14 residues. CDR1 and CDR2 from the germline V gene are MNHEY and SVGEGT. The CDR3 protein is CASSPRGANYGYTF. CDR3 nucleotide sequence: TGTGCCAGCAGTCCGAGGGGCGCTAACTATGGCTACACCTTC.

This clonotype was picked up a small number of times. The gene calls are TRBV2 and TRBJ2-5, with D possibly TRBD1 on 6 matching bases. The germline V gene has CDR1 SNHLY and CDR2 FYNNEI. V lost 10 bases to trimming and J lost 3 bases, with 24 bases between them. This CDR3 is built from 16 residues. CDR3 residues: CATSLSGTSVKETQYF. The CDR3 nucleotides read TGTGCCACCTCCCTTTCCGGGACAAGCGTCAAAGAGACCCAGTACTTC.

This sequence joins TRBV12-3 or TRBV12-4 and TRBJ1-5; D unclear. This CDR3 has 15 amino acids. The V end lost 5 bases, the J end lost 7 bases, and 18 bases lay between the germline ends. CDR3 DNA sequence: TGTGCCAGCAGTCCCCCCGGGTATCCAAACCAGCCCCAGCATTTT. Residues: CASSPPGYPNQPQHF.

The chain has TRBV5-1 and TRBJ2-3; D might be TRBD2 (6 bases). Germline V lookup: CDR1 SGHRS, CDR2 YFSETQ. V was cut by 4 bases and J by 6 bases, with 18 bases left in between. CDR3 length: 15 amino acids. Here the CDR3 reads CASSTGAAGIDTQYF. The CDR3 nucleotides are TGCGCCAGCAGCACCGGGGCTGCGGGAATTGATACGCAGTATTTT.

V gene TRBV20-1 combines with J gene TRBJ2-5; D is perhaps TRBD1 or TRBD2 (7 bases each). With 2 bases removed from V and 0 bases from J, the gap between germline ends came to 22 bases. Germline values: CDR1 DFQATT, CDR2 SNEGSKA (reference sequence). There are 18 residues in the CDR3. CDR3 region: CSARPLRPGGEYQETQYF. CDR3 bases: TGCAGTGCTAGACCCCTCCGCCCAGGGGGGGAGTACCAAGAGACCCAGTACTTC.

The gene calls are TRBV29-1 and TRBJ2-6, with a possible D match to TRBD2 (6 bases). The V and J ends lost 5 bases and 3 bases respectively, with 8 bases between them. The germline V gene has CDR1 SQVTM and CDR2 ANQGSEA. This CDR3 comprises 13 residues. The CDR3 region has the DNA TGCAGCGTTAGGAGGGTTGGGGCCAACGTCCTGACTTTC. It is translated as CSVRRVGANVLTF. The variable domain in full, completed from reference TRBV29-1 and TRBJ2-6, reads SAVISQKPSRDICQRGTSLTIQCQVDSQVTMMFWYRQQPGQSLTLIATANQGSEATYESGFVIDKFPISRPNLTFSTLTVSNMSPEDSSIYLCSVRRVGANVLTFGAGSRLTVL.

A few counts support this clonotype. The chain recombines TRBV18 with TRBJ2-5; 7 bases match TRBD1. The CDR3 covers 15 residues. CDR1 KGHSH and CDR2 LQKENI come from the germline V gene. Trimming at V came to 3 bases and at J to 3 bases, leaving 7 bases not matched to a gene. The CDR3, as DNA: TGTGCCAGCTCACCGCTCGGGACAGAGAAAGAGACCCAGTACTTC. Translation gives CASSPLGTEKETQYF. The variable domain in full, with the rest retrieved from reference TRBV18 and TRBJ2-5, is NAGVMQNPRHLVRRRGQEARLRCSPMKGHSHVYWYRQLPEEGLKFMVYLQKENIIDESGMPKERFSAEFPKEGPSILRIQQVVRGDSAAYFCASSPLGTEKETQYFGPGTRLLVL.

This chain uses TRBV20-1 with TRBJ1-4, with D possibly TRBD1 on 5 matching bases. CDR1 DFQATT and CDR2 SNEGSKA come from the germline V gene (reference sequence). V was shortened by 0 bases and J by 0 bases, with 8 bases between the two germline ends. There are 15 residues in the CDR3. CDR3 residues: CSARDGTATNEKLFF. The DNA for the CDR3 is TGCAGTGCTAGAGATGGGACGGCAACTAATGAAAAACTGTTTTTT.

The chain has TRBV2 and TRBJ2-7; D uncertain. The CDR3 totals 11 residues. The germline CDR1 and CDR2 sequences are SNHLY and FYNNEI. The V end lost 9 bases, the J end lost 4 bases, and 10 bases lay between the germline ends. Written as DNA, the CDR3 is TGTGCCAGTGGGGTGGGTTACGAGCAGTACTTC. It encodes CASGVGYEQYF.

At least ten counts were recorded for this clonotype. The CDR3: CASSQQDRRFETQYF. The CDR3 DNA follows: TGTGCCAGCAGCCAGCAAGACAGGAGGTTCGAGACCCAGTACTTC. This sequence joins TRBV7-9 and TRBJ2-5, with D possibly TRBD1 on 6 matching bases. The V and J ends lost 5 bases and 5 bases respectively, with 18 bases between them. The V gene's germline CDR1 is SEHNR and CDR2 FQNEAQ (reference sequence). The CDR3 is 15 amino acids.

CDR3 DNA: TGTGCCAGCAGTTGGGGACAGGGAAACTCACCCCTCCACTTT. It is translated as CASSWGQGNSPLHF. This sequence joins TRBV6-6 and TRBJ1-6; 9 bases align to TRBD1. Losses at the gene ends were 4 bases for V and 10 bases for J; bases not matched to a gene: 5. The CDR3 length is 14 residues. The germline gives CDR1 MNHNY, CDR2 SVGAGI (reference sequence).

The chain joins TRBV4-2 to TRBJ2-1; possibly TRBD1 for D (5 bases). The CDR3 sequence is 13 residues long. Germline V lookup: CDR1 LGHNA, CDR2 YNFKEQ. V shed 0 bases and J shed 14 bases, with 14 bases lying between them. The CDR3 here is CASSQDQGLEEFF. In nucleotides, the CDR3 is TGTGCCAGCAGCCAAGATCAGGGTCTCGAGGAGTTCTTC.

On this clonotype itself: A junction boundary mismatches the germline segment, possibly from a read error. The chain joins TRBV3-1 to TRBJ2-1; D is unresolved. CDR3 length equals 14 residues. Per germline, CDR1 LGHDT and CDR2 YNNKEL (reference sequence). This CDR3 reads CAGSHAGTYNEQFF. The CDR3 bases are TGTGCCGGCAGCCATGCCGGAACTTACAATGAGCAGTTCTTC.

The V gene is TRBV28, the J gene TRBJ2-3; D possibly uses TRBD1 or TRBD2 (6 bases each). V gave up 7 bases and J gave up 10 bases, with 30 bases separating them. The CDR3 covers 17 residues. From germline, CDR1 is MDHEN and CDR2 SYDVKM. DNA for the CDR3: TGTGCCAGCAAAGCTCCCTCGGGGACTGAGGGGGAAAAGGCGCAGTATTTT. Its protein product is CASKAPSGTEGEKAQYF.

This clonotype came up once. The V gene is TRBV20-1, the J gene TRBJ2-7, with a tentative D call TRBD2 (5 bases). Germline V gives CDR1 DFQATT, CDR2 SNEGSKA (reference sequence). V shed 4 bases and J shed 0 bases, with 16 bases lying between them. The CDR3 consists of 15 residues. The CDR3 sequence is CSAIPGLAGSYEQYF. Written as DNA, the CDR3 is TGCAGTGCTATCCCAGGACTCGCGGGCTCCTACGAGCAGTACTTC.

This clonotype was recorded a few times. The V call is TRBV6-2 or TRBV6-3, the J call TRBJ2-5; no reliable D call. Trimming shortened V by 8 bases and J by 4 bases, and 11 bases separated the two germline ends. Germline V gene sequence: CDR1 MNHEY, CDR2 SVGEGT. There are 12 residues in the CDR3. Here the CDR3 reads CASGRTGETQYF. CDR3 in DNA: TGTGCCAGCGGCAGGACGGGAGAGACCCAGTACTTC.

This clonotype was seen repeatedly, ten times or more. This chain connects TRBV5-5 to TRBJ2-5; possible D gene TRBD2, 6 bases. The CDR3 runs to 14 residues. The V gene lost 4 bases and the J gene lost 1 base, with 11 bases spanning the gap. CDR1 is SGHKS, CDR2 YYEKEE, per germline (reference sequence). CDR3 bases: TGTGCCAGCAGCAATATAGCGGCCCAAGAGACCCAGTACTTC. It is translated as CASSNIAAQETQYF.

With respect to this clonotype: Since the CDR3 does not end with the conserved phenylalanine or tryptophan, this likely comes from a read error. V gene TRBV3-1 combines with J gene TRBJ2-1; D may be TRBD2 (5 bases). Trimming removed 1 base at V and 8 bases at J, with 18 bases between. This CDR3 contains 16 residues. Germline loops: CDR1 LGHDT, CDR2 YNNKEL (reference sequence). Here the CDR3 reads CASSQAGVFGNHEQFL. The CDR3 DNA sequence: TGTGCCAGCAGCCAAGCCGGGGTATTCGGTAATCATGAGCAGTTCCTC.

J is TRBJ2-1 and V is TRBV6-2 or TRBV6-3; D is possibly TRBD2 (6 bases). Germline-derived CDR1 and CDR2 are MNHEY and SVGEGT. CDR3 length equals 14 residues. Trimming removed 6 bases from V and 4 bases from J, with 13 bases in between. This chain's CDR3 is CASRLAEGYNEQFF. The CDR3 bases are TGTGCCAGCAGACTAGCTGAGGGATACAATGAGCAGTTCTTC.

In DNA, the CDR3 is TGTGCCAGCTCACCGACCGGGAAGCGCTACGAGCAGTACTTC. Its protein is CASSPTGKRYEQYF. The gene calls are TRBV18 and TRBJ2-5; D might be TRBD2 (5 bases). The closer fit of TRBJ2-7 to the DNA end suggests the J call may be wrong. This CDR3 is built from 14 residues. Germline V gives CDR1 KGHSH, CDR2 LQKENI.

Of note for this clonotype: A junction boundary mismatches the germline segment, possibly from a read error. The chain carries TRBV20-1 and TRBJ2-5; the D is unclear. CDR1 and CDR2 from the germline V gene are DFQATT and SNEGSKA (reference sequence). This CDR3 is 14 amino acids long. The CDR3 sequence: CSAPRHGHQETQYF. CDR3 coding DNA: TGTAGTGCTCCGCGCCACGGCCACCAAGAGACCCAGTACTTC.

This clonotype was found a few times. The V gene is TRBV4-3, the J gene TRBJ2-5; weak D call: TRBD2 (6 bases). The end of the DNA is better explained by TRBJ2-1, so the J call may be wrong. This CDR3 is 14 amino acids long. Per the germline V gene, CDR1 is LGHNA and CDR2 is YSLEER. Here the CDR3 reads CASSQDREVSEQFF. For the CDR3, the DNA is TGCGCCAGCAGCCAAGATAGGGAGGTGAGTGAGCAGTTCTTC.

The genes are TRBV6-5 and TRBJ2-5, with D perhaps TRBD2 (6 bases). The CDR3 extends over 12 amino acids. The V and J ends lost 6 bases and 11 bases respectively, with 16 bases between them. Germline values: CDR1 MNHEY, CDR2 SVGAGI. The DNA for the CDR3 is TGTGCCAGCAGGTCGGTCGGGGGAGAGCAGTACTTC. It encodes CASRSVGGEQYF.

Details on this clonotype: One base away lies a much larger clone, so this may be a sequencing read error. The J gene is TRBJ2-1, the V gene TRBV27; 8 bases map to TRBD1. This CDR3 is 15 amino acids long. Germline-derived CDR1 and CDR2 are MNHEY and SMNVEV (reference sequence). The CDR3 sequence is CTSMALRTGNNEQFF. DNA of the CDR3: TGTACCAGCATGGCCCTACGGACAGGGAACAATGAGCAGTTCTTC.

This clonotype was counted once. This chain uses TRBV28 with TRBJ2-4; TRBD1 is a possible D gene (6 bases). The CDR3 has 12 amino acids. The germline V gene has CDR1 MDHEN and CDR2 SYDVKM. Trimming pared 8 bases from V and 8 bases from J, leaving 13 bases between. CDR3 in amino acids: CASWGLADIQYF. The CDR3 DNA follows: TGTGCCAGCTGGGGGCTAGCAGACATTCAGTACTTC.

This chain uses TRBV20-1 with TRBJ2-3; no firm D call. V lost 6 bases, J lost 2 bases, and 15 bases lay in between. The CDR3 runs to 14 residues. The germline V gene encodes CDR1 DFQATT and CDR2 SNEGSKA (reference sequence). This chain's CDR3 is CSATRAASTDTQYF. CDR3 in DNA: TGCAGTGCCACGCGCGCAGCGTCCACAGATACGCAGTATTTT.

This clonotype was observed a handful of times. The V and J genes are TRBV6-2 or TRBV6-3 and TRBJ2-7; the match to TRBD2 covers 10 bases. The germline V gene has CDR1 MNHEY and CDR2 SVGEGT. CDR3 length: 13 residues. V trimming: 7 bases; J trimming: 3 bases; junction bases outside the gene matches: 3. DNA for the CDR3: TGTGCCAGCAAGCGGGAGGGCGTCTACGAGCAGTACTTC. It encodes CASKREGVYEQYF.

The table lists this clonotype with a few counts. The J gene is TRBJ2-3, the V gene TRBV6-2 or TRBV6-3; 9 bases line up with TRBD1. Germline assignment: CDR1 MNHEY and CDR2 SVGEGT. The CDR3 sequence is 15 residues long. V was pared by 8 bases and J by 0 bases, with 6 bases of the junction left unmatched. The CDR3, as DNA: TGTGCCAGCCGTATGGACAGGGGAAGCACAGATACGCAGTATTTT. Its translation is CASRMDRGSTDTQYF.